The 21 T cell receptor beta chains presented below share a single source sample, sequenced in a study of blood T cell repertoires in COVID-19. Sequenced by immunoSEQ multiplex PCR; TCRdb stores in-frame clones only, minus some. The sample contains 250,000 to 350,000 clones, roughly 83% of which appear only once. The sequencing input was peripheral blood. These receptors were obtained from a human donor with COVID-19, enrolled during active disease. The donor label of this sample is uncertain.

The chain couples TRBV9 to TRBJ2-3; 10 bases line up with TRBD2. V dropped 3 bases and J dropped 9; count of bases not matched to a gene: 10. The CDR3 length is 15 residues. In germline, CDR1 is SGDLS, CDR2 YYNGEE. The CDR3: CASSGSGRWEDTQYF. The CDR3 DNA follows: TGTGCCAGCAGCGGTAGCGGGAGGTGGGAGGACACGCAGTATTTT.

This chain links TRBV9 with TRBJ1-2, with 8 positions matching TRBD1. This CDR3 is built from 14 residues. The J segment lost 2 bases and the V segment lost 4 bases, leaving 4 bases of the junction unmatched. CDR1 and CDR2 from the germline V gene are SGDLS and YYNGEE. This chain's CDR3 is CASSLRTGNYGYTF. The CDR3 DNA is TGTGCCAGCAGCCTTCGGACAGGGAACTATGGCTACACCTTC.

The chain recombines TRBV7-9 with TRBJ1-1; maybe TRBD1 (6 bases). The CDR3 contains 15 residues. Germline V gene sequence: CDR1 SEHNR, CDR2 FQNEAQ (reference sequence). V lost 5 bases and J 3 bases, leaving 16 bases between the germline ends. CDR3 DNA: TGTGCCAGCAGCCCCTACAGGGAATGGGACACTGAAGCTTTCTTT. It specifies CASSPYREWDTEAFF.

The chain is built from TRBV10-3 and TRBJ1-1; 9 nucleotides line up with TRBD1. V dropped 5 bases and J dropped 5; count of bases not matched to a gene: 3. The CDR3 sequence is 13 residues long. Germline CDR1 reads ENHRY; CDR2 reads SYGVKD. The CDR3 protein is CAISRTGETEAFF. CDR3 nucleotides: TGTGCCATCAGTAGGACAGGGGAGACTGAAGCTTTCTTT.

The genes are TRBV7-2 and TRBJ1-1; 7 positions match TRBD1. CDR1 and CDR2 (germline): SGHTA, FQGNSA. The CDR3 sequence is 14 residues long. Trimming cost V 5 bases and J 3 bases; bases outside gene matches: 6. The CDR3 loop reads CASSRTGMDTEAFF. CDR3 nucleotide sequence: TGTGCCAGCAGCCGGACAGGTATGGACACTGAAGCTTTCTTT.

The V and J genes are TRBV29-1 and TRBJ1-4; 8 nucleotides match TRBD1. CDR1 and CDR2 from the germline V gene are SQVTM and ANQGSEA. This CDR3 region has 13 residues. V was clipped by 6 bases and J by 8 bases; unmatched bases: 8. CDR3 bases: TGCAGCGTCAGACAGGGGCTTTGGGAAAAACTGTTTTTT. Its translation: CSVRQGLWEKLFF. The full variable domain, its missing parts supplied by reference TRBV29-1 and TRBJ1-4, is SAVISQKPSRDICQRGTSLTIQCQVDSQVTMMFWYRQQPGQSLTLIATANQGSEATYESGFVIDKFPISRPNLTFSTLTVSNMSPEDSSIYLCSVRQGLWEKLFFGSGTQLSVL.

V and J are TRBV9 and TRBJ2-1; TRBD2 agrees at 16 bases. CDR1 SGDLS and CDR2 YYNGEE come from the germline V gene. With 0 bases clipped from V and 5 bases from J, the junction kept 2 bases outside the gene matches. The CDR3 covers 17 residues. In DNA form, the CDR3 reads TGTGCCAGCAGCGTAGCGGGACTAGCGGGAGGGCACAATGAGCAGTTCTTC. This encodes CASSVAGLAGGHNEQFF.

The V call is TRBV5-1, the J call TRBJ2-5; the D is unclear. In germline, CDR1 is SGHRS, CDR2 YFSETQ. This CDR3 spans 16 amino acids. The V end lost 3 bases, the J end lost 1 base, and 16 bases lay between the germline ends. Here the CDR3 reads CASSSGPRRAQETQYF. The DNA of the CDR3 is TGCGCCAGCAGCTCTGGCCCGAGGAGAGCCCAAGAGACCCAGTACTTC. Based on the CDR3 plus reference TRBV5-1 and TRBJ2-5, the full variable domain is KAGVTQTPRYLIKTRGQQVTLSCSPISGHRSVSWYQQTPGQGLQFLFEYFSETQRNKGNFPGRFSGRQFSNSRSEMNVSTLELGDSALYLCASSSGPRRAQETQYFGPGTRLLVL.

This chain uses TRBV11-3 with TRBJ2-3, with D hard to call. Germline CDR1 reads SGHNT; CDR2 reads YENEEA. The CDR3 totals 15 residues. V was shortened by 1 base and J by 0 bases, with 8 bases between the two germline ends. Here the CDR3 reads CASSLGTASTDTQYF. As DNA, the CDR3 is TGTGCCAGCAGCTTAGGCACAGCCAGCACAGATACGCAGTATTTT.

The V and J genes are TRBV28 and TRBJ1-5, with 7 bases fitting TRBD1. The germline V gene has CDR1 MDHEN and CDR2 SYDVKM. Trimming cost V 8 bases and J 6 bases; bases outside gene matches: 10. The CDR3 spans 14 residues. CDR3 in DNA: TGTGCCAGCCCCGACAGGGCGCGTGGTCAGCCCCAGCATTTT. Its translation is CASPDRARGQPQHF. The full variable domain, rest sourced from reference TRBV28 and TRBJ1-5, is DVKVTQSSRYLVKRTGEKVFLECVQDMDHENMFWYRQDPGLGLRLIYFSYDVKMKEKGDIPEGYSVSREKKERFSLILESASTNQTSMYLCASPDRARGQPQHFGDGTRLSIL.

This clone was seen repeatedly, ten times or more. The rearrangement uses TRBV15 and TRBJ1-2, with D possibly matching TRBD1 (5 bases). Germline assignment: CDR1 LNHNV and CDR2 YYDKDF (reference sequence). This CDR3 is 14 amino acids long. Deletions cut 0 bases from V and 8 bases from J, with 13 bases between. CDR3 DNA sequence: TGTGCCACCAGCAGAGATTCAGGGTGGTACGGCTACACCTTC. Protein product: CATSRDSGWYGYTF.

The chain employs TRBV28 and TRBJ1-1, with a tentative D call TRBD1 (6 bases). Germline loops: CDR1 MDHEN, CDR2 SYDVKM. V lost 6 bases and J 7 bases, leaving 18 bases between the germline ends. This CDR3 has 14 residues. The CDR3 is CASRSAGTTNEAFF. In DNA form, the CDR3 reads TGTGCCAGCAGGTCCGCCGGGACAACAAATGAAGCTTTCTTT.

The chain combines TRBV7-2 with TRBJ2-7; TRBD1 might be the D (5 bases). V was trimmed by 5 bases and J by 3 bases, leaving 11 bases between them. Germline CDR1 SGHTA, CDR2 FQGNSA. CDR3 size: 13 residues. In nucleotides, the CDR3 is TGTGCCAGCAGCCCCGACAGTAACTACGAGCAGTACTTC. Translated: CASSPDSNYEQYF.

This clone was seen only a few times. The CDR3 DNA follows: TGTGCCAGCAGTCCGACAATCACTGGGTATGGCTACACCTTC. Encoded protein: CASSPTITGYGYTF. The chain recombines TRBV27 with TRBJ1-2; D not certain. The V and J ends lost 5 bases and 5 bases respectively, with 15 bases between them. CDR3 size: 14 residues. Germline V lookup: CDR1 MNHEY, CDR2 SMNVEV (reference sequence).

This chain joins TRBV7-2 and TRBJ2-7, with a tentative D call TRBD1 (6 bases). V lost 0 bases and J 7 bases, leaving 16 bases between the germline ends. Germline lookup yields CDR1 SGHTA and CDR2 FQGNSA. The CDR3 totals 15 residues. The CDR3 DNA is TGTGCCAGCAGCTTAGCGCGGACAGCTCTGGGGGAGCAGTACTTC. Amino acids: CASSLARTALGEQYF.

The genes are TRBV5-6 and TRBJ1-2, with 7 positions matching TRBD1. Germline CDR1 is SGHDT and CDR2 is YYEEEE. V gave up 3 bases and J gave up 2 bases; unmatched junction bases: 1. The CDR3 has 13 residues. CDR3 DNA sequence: TGTGCCAGCAGCTCGACAGGGAACTATGGCTACACCTTC. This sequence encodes CASSSTGNYGYTF.

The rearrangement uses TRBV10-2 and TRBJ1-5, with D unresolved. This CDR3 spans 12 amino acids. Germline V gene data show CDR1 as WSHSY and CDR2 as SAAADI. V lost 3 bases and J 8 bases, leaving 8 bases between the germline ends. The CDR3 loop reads CASSDWREPQHF. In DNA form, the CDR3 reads TGCGCCAGCAGTGATTGGCGGGAGCCCCAGCATTTT.

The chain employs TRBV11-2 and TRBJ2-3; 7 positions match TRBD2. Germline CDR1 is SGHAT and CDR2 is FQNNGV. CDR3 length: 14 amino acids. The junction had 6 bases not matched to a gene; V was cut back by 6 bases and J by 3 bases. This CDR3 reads CASSRERGTDTQYF. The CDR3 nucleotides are TGTGCCAGCAGTAGGGAGCGGGGAACAGATACGCAGTATTTT.

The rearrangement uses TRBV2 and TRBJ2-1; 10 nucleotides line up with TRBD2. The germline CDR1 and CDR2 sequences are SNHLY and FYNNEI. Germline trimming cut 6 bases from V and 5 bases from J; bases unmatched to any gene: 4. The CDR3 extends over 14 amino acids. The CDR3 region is CASRRTSGDNEQFF. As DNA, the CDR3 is TGTGCCAGCAGAAGGACTAGCGGAGACAATGAGCAGTTCTTC.

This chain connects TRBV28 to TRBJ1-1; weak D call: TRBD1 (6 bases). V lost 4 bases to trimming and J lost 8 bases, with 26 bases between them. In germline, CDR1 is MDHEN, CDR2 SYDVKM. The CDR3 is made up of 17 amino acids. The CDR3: CASSSPLRGQYGREAFF. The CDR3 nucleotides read TGTGCCAGCAGTTCACCCTTACGCGGACAGTATGGGCGGGAAGCTTTCTTT.

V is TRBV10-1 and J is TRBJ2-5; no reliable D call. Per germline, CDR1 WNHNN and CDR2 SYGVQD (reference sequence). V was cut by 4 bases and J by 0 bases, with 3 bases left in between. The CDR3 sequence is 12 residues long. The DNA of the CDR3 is TGCGCCAGCAGTGCCAACCAAGAGACCCAGTACTTC. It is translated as CASSANQETQYF.